The next 8 T cell receptor beta chains were all read from a single sample in a study of shared clonotypes between healthy human individuals. Generated by immunoSEQ multiplex PCR, the TCRdb table keeps only in-frame clones and is missing some. The sample records about 2.4 million clones, 80% to 95% being singletons. Sample: naive CD4+ T cells from PBMCs. Subset meaning: CD45RA+ positively selected. The receptors shown here come from a man between 18 and 29 years old in good health. Some clones in this sample may be carry-over from other donors' samples.

The rearrangement uses TRBV4-1 and TRBJ2-5, with no clear D. The CDR3 is made up of 14 amino acids. Germline V gene sequence: CDR1 MGHRA, CDR2 YSYEKL. V lost 1 base, J lost 4 bases, and 10 bases lay in between. CDR3 sequence: CASSQVARRETQYF. CDR3 in DNA: TGCGCCAGCAGCCAAGTCGCCAGACGAGAGACCCAGTACTTC.

The J gene is TRBJ1-4, the V gene TRBV27; unclear D gene. Trimming pared 6 bases from V and 7 bases from J, leaving 18 bases between. Per germline, CDR1 MNHEY and CDR2 SMNVEV (reference sequence). The CDR3 is made up of 15 amino acids. CDR3 in DNA: TGTGCCAGCAGACGGGATCAGGTGTACGGTGAAAAACTGTTTTTT. Residues: CASRRDQVYGEKLFF.

The chain has TRBV5-6 and TRBJ2-1; TRBD2 matches 7 bases. The V segment lost 7 bases and the J segment 0 bases; nucleotides outside the gene matches: 4. The CDR3 spans 14 residues. The V gene's germline CDR1 is SGHDT and CDR2 YYEEEE. The CDR3 region has the DNA TGTGCCAGCGACCGCGGGGGCTCCTACAATGAGCAGTTCTTC. As protein: CASDRGGSYNEQFF.

The rearrangement links TRBV2 to TRBJ2-7, with D maybe TRBD2 (6 bases). This CDR3 contains 12 residues. V dropped 4 bases and J dropped 5 bases, with 9 bases sitting between them. Germline CDR1 and CDR2: SNHLY and FYNNEI. The CDR3 DNA sequence: TGTGCCAGCAGTGTAGGAGGGGACGAGCAGTACTTC. It codes for CASSVGGDEQYF.

The J gene is TRBJ2-3, the V gene TRBV2; D is perhaps TRBD1 (6 bases). V was clipped by 5 bases and J by 6 bases, with 24 bases between them. CDR1 and CDR2 from the germline V gene are SNHLY and FYNNEI. The CDR3 covers 17 residues. CDR3 sequence (DNA): TGTGCCAGCAGTCAAGGATATGGGGTACAGGGAATGGATACGCAGTATTTT. Protein product: CASSQGYGVQGMDTQYF.

The chain carries TRBV5-1 and TRBJ2-4, with 9 bases fitting TRBD1. Germline loops: CDR1 SGHRS, CDR2 YFSETQ. V lost 3 bases, J lost 6 bases, and 4 bases stayed unmatched. This CDR3 comprises 14 residues. The CDR3 bases are TGCGCCAGCAGCTCCGGGACAGGGAGAAACATTCAGTACTTC. This translates into CASSSGTGRNIQYF.

The V call is TRBV21-1, the J call TRBJ2-1; TRBD2 is the table's D call, not checked against the DNA. TRBV21-1 is a pseudogene segment. CDR3 length equals 15 residues. CDR3: CASSNLAGVVYEQFF. CDR3 DNA: TGTGCCAGCAGCAACCTAGCGGGAGTTGTCTATGAGCAGTTCTTC.

The chain joins TRBV9 to TRBJ2-3; a possible D gene is TRBD2 (6 bases). The V gene's germline CDR1 is SGDLS and CDR2 YYNGEE. The CDR3 is 15 amino acids. V was cut by 2 bases and J by 10 bases, with 20 bases left in between. CDR3 region: CASSVEAGESRAQYF. DNA of the CDR3: TGTGCCAGCAGCGTGGAAGCGGGTGAGTCTAGGGCGCAGTATTTT.